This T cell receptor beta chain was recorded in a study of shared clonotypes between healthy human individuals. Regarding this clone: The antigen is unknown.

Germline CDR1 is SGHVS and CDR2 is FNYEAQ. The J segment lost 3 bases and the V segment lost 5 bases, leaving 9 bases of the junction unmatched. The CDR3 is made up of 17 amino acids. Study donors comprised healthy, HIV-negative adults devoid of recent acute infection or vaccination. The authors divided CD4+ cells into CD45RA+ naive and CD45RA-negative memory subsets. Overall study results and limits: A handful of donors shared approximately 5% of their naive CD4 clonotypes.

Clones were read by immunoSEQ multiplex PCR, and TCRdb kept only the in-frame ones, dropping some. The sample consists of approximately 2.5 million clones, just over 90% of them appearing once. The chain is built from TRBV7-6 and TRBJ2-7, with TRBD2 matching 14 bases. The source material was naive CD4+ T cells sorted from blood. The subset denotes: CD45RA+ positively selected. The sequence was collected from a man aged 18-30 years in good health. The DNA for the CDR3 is TGTGCCAGCAGCCGACTAGCGGGAGGGCCGGGCCTCTACGAGCAGTACTTC. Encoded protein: CASSRLAGGPGLYEQYF.